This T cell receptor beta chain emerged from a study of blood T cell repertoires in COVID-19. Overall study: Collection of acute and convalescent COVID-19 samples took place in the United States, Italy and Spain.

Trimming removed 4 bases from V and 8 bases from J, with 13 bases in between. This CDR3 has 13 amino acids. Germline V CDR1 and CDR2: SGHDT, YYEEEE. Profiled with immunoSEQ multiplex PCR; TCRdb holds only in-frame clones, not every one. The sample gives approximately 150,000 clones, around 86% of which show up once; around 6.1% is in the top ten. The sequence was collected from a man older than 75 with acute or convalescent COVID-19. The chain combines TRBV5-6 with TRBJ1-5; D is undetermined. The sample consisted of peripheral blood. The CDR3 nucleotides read TGTGCCAGCAGCATACGGGGTTCTGAGCCCCAGCATTTT. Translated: CASSIRGSEPQHF.